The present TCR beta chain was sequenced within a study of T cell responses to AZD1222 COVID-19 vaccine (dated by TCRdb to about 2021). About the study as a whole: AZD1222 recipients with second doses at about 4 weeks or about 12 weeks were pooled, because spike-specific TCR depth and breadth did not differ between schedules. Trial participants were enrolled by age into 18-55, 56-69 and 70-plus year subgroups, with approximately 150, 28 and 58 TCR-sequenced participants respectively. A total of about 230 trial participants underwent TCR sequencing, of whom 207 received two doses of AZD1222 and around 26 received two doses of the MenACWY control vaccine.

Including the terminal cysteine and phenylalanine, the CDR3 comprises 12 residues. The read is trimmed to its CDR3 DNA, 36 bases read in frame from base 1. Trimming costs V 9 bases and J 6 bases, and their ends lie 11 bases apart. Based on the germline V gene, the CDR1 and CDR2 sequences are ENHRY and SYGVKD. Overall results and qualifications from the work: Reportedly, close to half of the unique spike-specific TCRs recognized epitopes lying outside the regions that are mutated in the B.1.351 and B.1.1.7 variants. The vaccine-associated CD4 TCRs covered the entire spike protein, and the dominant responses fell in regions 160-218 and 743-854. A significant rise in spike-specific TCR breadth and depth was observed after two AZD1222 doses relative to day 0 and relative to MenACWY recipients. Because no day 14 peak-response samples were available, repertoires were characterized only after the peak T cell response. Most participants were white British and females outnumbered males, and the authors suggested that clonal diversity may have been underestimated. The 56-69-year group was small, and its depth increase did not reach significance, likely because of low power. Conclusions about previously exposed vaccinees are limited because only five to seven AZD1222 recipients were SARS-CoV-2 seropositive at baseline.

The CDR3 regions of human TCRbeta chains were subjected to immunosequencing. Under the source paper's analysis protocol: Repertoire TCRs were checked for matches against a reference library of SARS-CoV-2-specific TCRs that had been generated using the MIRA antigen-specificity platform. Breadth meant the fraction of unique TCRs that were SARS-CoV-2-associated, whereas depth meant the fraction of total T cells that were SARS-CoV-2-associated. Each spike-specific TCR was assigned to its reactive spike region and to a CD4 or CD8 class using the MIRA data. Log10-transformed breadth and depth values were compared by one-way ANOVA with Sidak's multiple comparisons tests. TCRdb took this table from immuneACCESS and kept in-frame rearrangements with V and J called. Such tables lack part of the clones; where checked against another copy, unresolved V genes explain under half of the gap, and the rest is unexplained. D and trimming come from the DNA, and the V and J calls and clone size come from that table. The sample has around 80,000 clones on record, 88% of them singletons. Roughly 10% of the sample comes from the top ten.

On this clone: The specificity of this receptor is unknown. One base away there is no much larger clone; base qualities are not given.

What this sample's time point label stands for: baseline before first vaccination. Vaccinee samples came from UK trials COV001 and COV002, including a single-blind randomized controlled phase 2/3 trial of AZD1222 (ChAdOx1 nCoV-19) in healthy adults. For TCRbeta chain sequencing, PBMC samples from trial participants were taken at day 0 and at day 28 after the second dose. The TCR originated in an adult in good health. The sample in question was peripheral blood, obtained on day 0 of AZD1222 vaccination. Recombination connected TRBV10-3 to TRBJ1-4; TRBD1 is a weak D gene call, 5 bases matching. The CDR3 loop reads CAIAGTDEKLFF. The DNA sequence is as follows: TGTGCCATTGCCGGGACGGATGAAAAACTGTTTTTT.